This T cell receptor beta chain emerged from a study of T cells after yellow fever vaccination. 5'RACE template switching produced TCR cDNA carrying a universal primer site and UMIs. TCRdb re-derived calls from the 5' RACE reads in MiXCR, one entry per CDR3 protein. This sample yields some 260,000 distinct CDR3 sequences, of which roughly 5.6% are seen a single time; less than 3.5% belongs to the top ten. Findings of the study overall: A secondary response was less intense yet reached its peak sooner, at day 5 versus 15. Post-booster repertoires contained most primary-vaccination clones again (about 95% CD4, over 70% CD8).

The germline CDR1 and CDR2 sequences are SGHRS and YFSETQ. V was pared by 5 bases and J by 1 base, with 18 bases between. This CDR3 spans 16 amino acids. This clonotype occurred a few times. Antigen: not known. This clonotype was obtained from a man younger than 30 who received the YFV17D yellow fever vaccine. The sample in question was CD4+ T cells sorted from PBMCs, obtained on the day of the yellow fever booster vaccination. V and J are TRBV5-1 and TRBJ1-1; D uncertain. Here the CDR3 reads CASSSDAAGTNTEAFF. The CDR3 nucleotides are TGCGCCAGCAGTTCCGATGCGGCAGGAACGAACACTGAAGCTTTCTTT. The complete variable domain, with remaining parts taken from reference TRBV5-1 and TRBJ1-1, reads KAGVTQTPRYLIKTRGQQVTLSCSPISGHRSVSWYQQTPGQGLQFLFEYFSETQRNKGNFPGRFSGRQFSNSRSEMNVSTLELGDSALYLCASSSDAAGTNTEAFFGQGTRLTVV.